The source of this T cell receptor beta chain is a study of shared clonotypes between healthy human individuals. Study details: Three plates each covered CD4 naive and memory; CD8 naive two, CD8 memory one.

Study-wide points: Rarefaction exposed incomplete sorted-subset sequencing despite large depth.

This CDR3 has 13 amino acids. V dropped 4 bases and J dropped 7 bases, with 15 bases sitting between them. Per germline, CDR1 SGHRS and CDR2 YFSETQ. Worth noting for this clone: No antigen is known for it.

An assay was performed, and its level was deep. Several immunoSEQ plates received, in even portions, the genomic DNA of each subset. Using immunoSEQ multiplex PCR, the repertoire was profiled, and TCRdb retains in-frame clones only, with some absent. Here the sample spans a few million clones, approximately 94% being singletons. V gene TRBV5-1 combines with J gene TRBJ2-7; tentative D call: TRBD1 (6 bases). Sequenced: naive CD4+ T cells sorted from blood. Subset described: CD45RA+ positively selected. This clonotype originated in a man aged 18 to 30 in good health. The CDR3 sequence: CASSPLAGDEQYF. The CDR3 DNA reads TGCGCCAGCAGCCCCCTGGCAGGGGATGAGCAGTACTTC.